This paragraph covers one T cell receptor (beta chain) sequence. There are many counts of this clonotype. This clone's antigen is unknown. There are no base qualities to consult, and no much larger clone falls within one base. This sample was taken from a study of early T cells in non-severe SARS-CoV-2 infection (dated by TCRdb to the early 2020s). Context from the whole study: Because TCR sequencing was done on bulk RNA from unsorted whole blood, the alpha and beta chains could not be paired. Results the study describes overall, beyond this receptor: VDJdb matching was skewed toward anti-spike CD8 responses and likely underestimated virus-specific expansions, missing private and CD4 specificities.

A case-control design nested within a healthcare worker cohort in London, UK, was used, with weekly nasopharyngeal swab PCR tests and blood sampling performed. Healthcare workers were enrolled in the week of the UK lockdown, from 23 to 31 March 2020, and were followed every week for up to roughly 16 weeks. The library relied on 5' RACE. Sequencing took place on a NextSeq 500. Unique molecular identifiers were attached to individual cDNA molecules in the TCR library protocol so that sequencing error and PCR bias could be corrected. Both TCR alpha and beta chains were sequenced, and tight co-correlation was observed between alpha and beta sequence abundances in each sample. In the authors' own workflow: V gene, J gene and CDR3 annotation of TCR sequences was performed with Decombinator V4. TCRs were defined as expanded if a significant change between any two time points was detected under a Poisson model with p below 0.0001. TCR abundances were normalised to the total number of TCRs sequenced per sample and expressed as counts per million. TRAV1-2 paired with TRAJ12, TRAJ20 or TRAJ33 defined MAIT TCRs, while TRAV10 paired with TRAJ18 defined iNKT TCRs. A search of VDJdb, accessed on 1 November 2021, was run for TCRs annotated to CMV, EBV and SARS-CoV-2, with TCRs annotated for multiple antigens excluded. Starting from the raw public reads, TCRdb applied fastp trimming at Q25, assembled clones with MiXCR and retained in-frame beta chains. Merged by CDR3 protein, the rows form single entries marked with the most common genes and DNA. These V and J calls originate from TCRdb's pipeline instead of the authors' own analysis. Across this sample there are fewer than 100,000 distinct CDR3 sequences, with roughly 13% seen only once. 2% to 2.5% of the sample goes to the ten largest clones.

CDR1 SEHNR and CDR2 FQNEAQ are derived from the germline V gene (reference sequence). The V end gives up 8 bases and the J end 8 bases, leaving 6 bases in the junction not matched to a gene. The CDR3 holds 12 amino acids from the cysteine to the phenylalanine. Only the CDR3 region is kept as DNA, spanning 36 bases read in frame from base 1. This sequence was found in an adult who was a healthcare worker with PCR-confirmed SARS-CoV-2 infection or an uninfected control (not recorded which). Material: whole blood. The V and J genes are TRBV7-9 and TRBJ2-1; 7 junctional bases match TRBD1. DNA sequence: TGTGCCAGCGATATAGGGGGCGATGAGCAGTTCTTC. It translates to CASDIGGDEQFF.